This paragraph reports one T cell receptor (beta chain). Its specificity is unknown. The record originates from a study of OX40 agonist ivuxolimab in advanced cancers. Findings and limits, study-wide: Compared with CD4+, CD8+ T cells on average had more expanded clones. At doses 0.1 to 3.0 mg/kg, CD4+ and CD8+ clones expanded.

Autoimmune disease history or systemic immunosuppression meant exclusion. Germline values: CDR1 MGHDK, CDR2 SYGVNS. The CDR3 runs to 17 residues. Trimming removed 3 bases at V and 5 bases at J, with 21 bases between. Generated by immunoSEQ multiplex PCR, the TCRdb table keeps only in-frame clones and is missing some. The sample records about 38,000 clones, around 87% being singletons. This specimen was CD4+ or CD8+ T cells sorted from blood, taken in a trial of the OX40 agonist ivuxolimab. The receptor was derived from an adult with an advanced solid tumor such as melanoma, head and neck, liver or kidney cancer. This chain joins TRBV25-1 and TRBJ2-3; D possibly uses TRBD1 or TRBD2 (5 bases each). DNA for the CDR3: TGTGCCAGCAGTGATACCGGGGCAAACTCCCACGAAGATACGCAGTATTTT. This translates into CASSDTGANSHEDTQYF.